Each of the 25 T cell receptor beta chains below was sequenced from the same sample in a study of blood T cell repertoires in COVID-19. The method was immunoSEQ multiplex PCR; TCRdb's version includes in-frame clones alone and lacks a portion of them. The table shows approximately 120,000 clones, with 75% to 90% occurring only once. The sample was peripheral blood. All receptors come from a woman of 80 years or more with COVID-19, enrolled during active disease.

The chain carries TRBV25-1 and TRBJ1-1, with 7 bases matching TRBD1. CDR1 MGHDK and CDR2 SYGVNS come from the germline V gene. This CDR3 spans 14 amino acids. Losses at the gene ends were 2 bases for V and 6 bases for J; bases not matched to a gene: 6. The CDR3 nucleotides are TGTGCCAGCAGTGAAGGGACAGTGTTGGCTGAAGCTTTCTTT. This sequence encodes CASSEGTVLAEAFF.

The chain links TRBV5-4 to TRBJ2-2; tentative D call: TRBD1 (6 bases). CDR1 is SGHNT and CDR2 is YYREEE in the germline V gene (reference sequence). CDR3 length: 15 amino acids. Trimming pared 0 bases from V and 3 bases from J, leaving 9 bases between. The CDR3 nucleotides are TGTGCCAGCAGCTTGGGCCGACAGGACACCGGGGAGCTGTTTTTT. It encodes CASSLGRQDTGELFF.

The V gene is TRBV6-2 or TRBV6-3, the J gene TRBJ1-3, with 9 bases matching TRBD1. The J segment lost 0 bases and the V segment lost 2 bases, leaving 5 bases of the junction unmatched. The CDR3 sequence is 17 residues long. Germline-derived CDR1 and CDR2 are MNHEY and SVGEGT. CDR3 in amino acids: CASSYVGTGSSGNTIYF. CDR3 sequence (DNA): TGTGCCAGCAGTTACGTCGGGACAGGGAGCTCTGGAAACACCATATATTTT.

The rearrangement uses TRBV11-2 and TRBJ2-7; tentative D call: TRBD2 (6 bases). Germline CDR1 SGHAT, CDR2 FQNNGV. With 1 base removed from V and 7 bases from J, the gap between germline ends came to 14 bases. This CDR3 region has 14 residues. CDR3 region: CASSLVIGAGEQYF. The CDR3, as DNA: TGTGCCAGCAGCTTAGTAATTGGGGCGGGGGAGCAGTACTTC.

The rearrangement uses TRBV5-4 and TRBJ1-2; weak D call: TRBD1 (6 bases). The CDR3 contains 14 residues. Germline V gene lookup returns CDR1 SGHNT and CDR2 YYREEE (reference sequence). Trimming stripped 1 base from V and 2 bases from J, with 9 bases between. CDR3 DNA: TGTGCCAGCAGCTTGCAGGGGCAGAACTATGGCTACACCTTC. Encoded protein: CASSLQGQNYGYTF.

The chain has TRBV28 and TRBJ2-1; 11 bases align to TRBD2. V dropped 6 bases and J dropped 10; count of bases not matched to a gene: 14. The CDR3 spans 16 residues. Germline CDR1 is MDHEN and CDR2 is SYDVKM. Here the CDR3 reads CASSPIGTSGKREQFF. CDR3 DNA: TGTGCCAGCAGCCCAATCGGGACTAGCGGCAAGAGGGAGCAGTTCTTC.

The genes are TRBV2 and TRBJ2-3; D is possibly TRBD1 (5 bases). The CDR3 has 14 residues. V lost 6 bases, J lost 2 bases, and 12 bases lay in between. Germline values: CDR1 SNHLY, CDR2 FYNNEI. Here the CDR3 reads CASRDRRNTDTQYF. The CDR3 DNA is TGTGCCAGCAGAGACAGAAGAAACACAGATACGCAGTATTTT.

This clone was observed a few times. V gene TRBV5-4 combines with J gene TRBJ2-2; D may be TRBD1 (6 bases). The CDR3 spans 15 residues. V was shortened by 4 bases and J by 5 bases, with 15 bases between the two germline ends. Germline CDR1 and CDR2: SGHNT and YYREEE (reference sequence). The CDR3, as DNA: TGTGCCAGCAGCGCGCCTCTACAGGGTACCGGGGAGCTGTTTTTT. It encodes CASSAPLQGTGELFF.

The chain is built from TRBV9 and TRBJ2-1, with TRBD2 matching over 7 bases. J was trimmed by 0 bases and V by 4 bases; bases with no gene match: 7. The CDR3 is 16 residues long. Germline V gene data show CDR1 as SGDLS and CDR2 as YYNGEE. The CDR3 nucleotides read TGTGCCAGCAGCTCTTCGGGGGGAAGCTCCTACAATGAGCAGTTCTTC. Translating gives CASSSSGGSSYNEQFF.

The chain employs TRBV4-2 and TRBJ1-2; D is perhaps TRBD1 (5 bases). Germline-derived CDR1 and CDR2 are LGHNA and YNFKEQ. CDR3 length: 15 amino acids. Between the trimmed V and J ends, which lost 4 bases and 2 bases, there was a span of 14 bases. The CDR3, as DNA: TGTGCCAGCAGCCCCGGGGGGACTCAGAACTATGGCTACACCTTC. Translated, it gives CASSPGGTQNYGYTF.

For this clone: Compared with germline, one end of the junction differs, possibly owing to a read error. This sequence joins TRBV12-3 or TRBV12-4 and TRBJ2-3; 7 nucleotides line up with TRBD2. CDR3 length equals 13 residues. For the CDR3, the DNA is TGTGCCATATCGCGTGGGCTAGCGGTTTCGGCCCTATTT. Amino acids: CAISRGLAVSALF.

The chain is built from TRBV2 and TRBJ2-1, with 8 positions matching TRBD2. The CDR3 length is 20 residues. CDR1 SNHLY and CDR2 FYNNEI come from the germline V gene. V trimming: 2 bases; J trimming: 3 bases; junction bases outside the gene matches: 18. The CDR3 sequence: CASSELLSGGRTVSYNEQFF. The CDR3 bases are TGTGCCAGCAGTGAACTTCTAAGCGGCGGGAGGACGGTTAGCTACAATGAGCAGTTCTTC.

The gene calls are TRBV28 and TRBJ1-4; TRBD1 aligns across 7 bases. Unmatched junction bases numbered 4, after V lost 5 bases and J lost 4 bases. Germline loops: CDR1 MDHEN, CDR2 SYDVKM. This CDR3 has 14 residues. CDR3 coding DNA: TGTGCCAGCAGTCCAGGGGGAAATAATGAAAAACTGTTTTTT. Amino acid sequence: CASSPGGNNEKLFF.

The chain has TRBV28 and TRBJ1-2; D gene uncertain. This CDR3 comprises 12 residues. Trimming took off 5 bases at V and 2 bases at J, with 6 bases between the two ends. Germline V gene lookup returns CDR1 MDHEN and CDR2 SYDVKM. Here the CDR3 DNA reads TGTGCCAGCAGTCCCGGGAACTATGGCTACACCTTC. This gives the protein CASSPGNYGYTF.

This chain joins TRBV9 and TRBJ2-7; D is uncertain. The germline CDR1 and CDR2 sequences are SGDLS and YYNGEE. Trimming removed 3 bases at V and 6 bases at J, with 13 bases between. The CDR3 consists of 13 residues. CDR3 residues: CASSALVRGEQYF. In DNA, the CDR3 is TGTGCCAGCAGCGCCCTAGTCCGAGGCGAGCAGTACTTC.

The rearrangement joins TRBV24-1 to TRBJ2-1; 14 bases are shared with TRBD2. Germline CDR1 KGHDR, CDR2 SFDVKD. The CDR3 totals 21 residues. The J segment lost 2 bases and the V segment lost 3 bases, leaving 14 bases of the junction unmatched. This CDR3 reads CATSDRRGGLAGEGAYNEQFF. For the CDR3, the DNA is TGTGCCACCAGTGATCGCCGGGGGGGACTAGCGGGAGAGGGAGCCTACAATGAGCAGTTCTTC.

This clone has a single count. The rearrangement joins TRBV7-8 to TRBJ2-5; unclear D gene. The CDR3 contains 14 residues. CDR1 SGHVS and CDR2 FQNEAQ come from the germline V gene. With 1 base removed from V and 5 bases from J, the gap between germline ends came to 11 bases. CDR3 nucleotides: TGTGCCAGCAGCTTAGGGCCCAACCTGGAGACCCAGTACTTC. Translated: CASSLGPNLETQYF.

This chain uses TRBV9 with TRBJ1-1, with TRBD1 identical over 7 bases. With V trimmed by 7 bases and J by 1 base, 4 bases remained unmatched. This CDR3 region has 13 residues. Per germline, CDR1 SGDLS and CDR2 YYNGEE. The CDR3 coding sequence is TGTGCCAGCCAGGGGGTAACGAACACTGAAGCTTTCTTT. Translated: CASQGVTNTEAFF.

In nucleotides, the CDR3 is TGTGCCATCAGTGAGGACAGGGGGCTTAGCACTGAAGCTTTCTTT. Translation gives CAISEDRGLSTEAFF. The chain joins TRBV10-3 to TRBJ1-1; 10 bases match TRBD1. The CDR3 runs to 15 residues. V shed 2 bases, J shed 4 bases, and the junction held 4 bases outside the gene matches. Germline CDR1 ENHRY, CDR2 SYGVKD.

This sequence joins TRBV9 and TRBJ2-7; tentative D call: TRBD2 (6 bases). This CDR3 is built from 14 residues. The V and J ends lost 0 bases and 6 bases respectively, with 13 bases between them. Germline CDR1 and CDR2: SGDLS and YYNGEE. The CDR3 region is CASSVGSTSGEQYF. The DNA for the CDR3 is TGTGCCAGCAGCGTAGGTTCGACTAGTGGCGAGCAGTACTTC. Variable domain in full (rest from reference TRBV9 and TRBJ2-7): DSGVTQTPKHLITATGQRVTLRCSPRSGDLSVYWYQQSLDQGLQFLIQYYNGEERAKGNILERFSAQQFPDLHSELNLSSLELGDSALYFCASSVGSTSGEQYFGPGTRLTVT.

The chain employs TRBV6-2 or TRBV6-3 and TRBJ2-5; a weak D match, TRBD2 (6 bases). V gave up 2 bases and J gave up 1 base, with 11 bases separating them. Germline CDR1 is MNHEY and CDR2 is SVGEGT. The CDR3 contains 15 residues. This CDR3 reads CASSYTRGGQETQYF. In nucleotides, the CDR3 is TGTGCCAGCAGTTACACACGGGGAGGCCAAGAGACCCAGTACTTC.

This clone was found a few times. V and J are TRBV3-1 (or the pseudogene TRBV3-2) and TRBJ1-2; the match to TRBD1 covers 11 bases. J lost 7 bases, V lost 4 bases, and 5 bases had no gene match. This CDR3 comprises 14 residues. Germline-derived CDR1 and CDR2 are LGHDT and YNNKEL (reference sequence). CDR3 sequence (DNA): TGTGCCAGCAGCCGTGGGACAGGGGGACTTGGCTACACCTTC. As protein: CASSRGTGGLGYTF.

The V call is TRBV27, the J call TRBJ1-2; TRBD1 matches at 9 bases. The V gene end was trimmed by 5 bases and the J gene end by 4 bases; junction bases not matched to a gene: 8. Germline values: CDR1 MNHEY, CDR2 SMNVEV (reference sequence). The CDR3 is made up of 15 amino acids. For the CDR3, the DNA is TGTGCCAGCAGTGCCCGACAGGGGGACGGCTATGGCTACACCTTC. It codes for CASSARQGDGYGYTF.

The chain combines TRBV5-4 with TRBJ1-1, with D maybe TRBD1 (5 bases). Trimming took 4 bases from V and 4 from J, leaving 11 bases between them. This CDR3 region has 13 residues. From germline, CDR1 is SGHNT and CDR2 YYREEE (reference sequence). The CDR3 reads CASSPGGGTEAFF. In DNA form, the CDR3 reads TGTGCCAGCAGCCCGGGGGGGGGCACTGAAGCTTTCTTT.

This sequence joins TRBV14 and TRBJ2-5; 7 positions agree with TRBD1. Germline V gene sequence: CDR1 SGHDN, CDR2 FVKESK. V gave up 4 bases and J gave up 5 bases; unmatched junction bases: 13. CDR3 length equals 16 residues. This CDR3 is CASSRKYQGVGETQYF. The DNA of the CDR3 is TGTGCCAGCAGCCGTAAATACCAGGGGGTAGGGGAGACCCAGTACTTC.